Presented here are 19 T cell receptor beta chains from one specimen sequenced in a study of shared clonotypes between healthy human individuals. Positively selected for CCR7, the CD45RO-negative cells used as naive CD8 cells excluded terminally differentiated effector memory CD45RA+ cells. Here immunoSEQ multiplex PCR was the method, and the copy in TCRdb shows in-frame clones only, minus some. The table has approximately 600,000 clones, 95% seen once. The sample comprised naive CD8+ T cells sorted from blood. The receptors were gathered from a woman aged 25 to 45 in good health.

With respect to this clone: The junction differs from germline at one of its ends, possibly a read error. The same CDR3 is also encoded by other DNA sequences in this sample. V is TRBV28 and J is TRBJ2-7, with 7 bases fitting TRBD2. The CDR3 has 13 residues. Germline CDR1 and CDR2: MDHEN and SYDVKM. This CDR3 is CASSLGGSYEQYF. As DNA, the CDR3 is TGTGCCAGCAGTTTAGGCGGGAGTTACGAGCAGTACTTT.

The V call is TRBV4-1, the J call TRBJ2-1; TRBD1 is a possible D gene (6 bases). CDR1 and CDR2 (germline): MGHRA, YSYEKL. The CDR3 totals 14 residues. V lost 1 base and J lost 10, with 14 bases in between. CDR3 region: CASSQGQAVREQFF. DNA of the CDR3: TGCGCCAGCAGCCAAGGACAGGCGGTTCGGGAGCAGTTCTTC.

The rearrangement uses TRBV7-9 and TRBJ1-1; D remains unclear. Per germline, CDR1 SEHNR and CDR2 FQNEAQ (reference sequence). V gave up 5 bases and J gave up 6 bases, with 10 bases separating them. The CDR3 has 12 residues. CDR3 DNA: TGTGCCAGCAGCCGGACCAACGCTGAAGCTTTCTTT. Amino acid sequence: CASSRTNAEAFF.

The sample holds one count of this clone. This chain links TRBV28 with TRBJ1-1; 9 nucleotides line up with TRBD1. Trimming removed 3 bases from V and 6 bases from J; junction bases left unmatched: 11. The CDR3 consists of 16 residues. The germline V gene encodes CDR1 MDHEN and CDR2 SYDVKM. The CDR3 region has the DNA TGTGCCAGCAGTTTCTCCTCGGGACAGGGACGACCTGAAGCTTTCTTT. Residues: CASSFSSGQGRPEAFF.

On this clone itself: This sample also contains other DNA sequences that code for the same CDR3. This chain joins TRBV9 and TRBJ2-2, with D hard to call. The CDR3 contains 13 residues. Per germline, CDR1 SGDLS and CDR2 YYNGEE. Trimming pared 0 bases from V and 3 bases from J, leaving 3 bases between. This chain's CDR3 is CASSVGDTGELFF. The CDR3 nucleotides are TGTGCCAGCAGCGTAGGGGACACCGGGGAGCTGTTTTTT.

The rearrangement uses TRBV27 and TRBJ1-2; D is unresolved. CDR1 is MNHEY and CDR2 is SMNVEV in the germline V gene (reference sequence). This CDR3 has 16 residues. V lost 5 bases and J 0 bases, leaving 16 bases between the germline ends. The CDR3 DNA reads as TGTGCCAGCAGTCCCGGCCCCGGGTTAGCTAACTATGGCTACACCTTC. It specifies CASSPGPGLANYGYTF.

This clone occurred a few times. This chain links TRBV10-2 with TRBJ2-7; D gene ambiguous. V was shortened by 3 bases and J by 2 bases, with 5 bases between the two germline ends. The CDR3 totals 12 residues. CDR1 WSHSY and CDR2 SAAADI come from the germline V gene. In nucleotides, the CDR3 is TGCGCCAGCAGTGACAGACCCTACGAGCAGTACTTC. Translation gives CASSDRPYEQYF.

This clone came up once. This chain links TRBV27 with TRBJ1-1; D is perhaps TRBD1 (5 bases). V dropped 1 base and J dropped 0 bases, with 9 bases sitting between them. Germline CDR1 is MNHEY and CDR2 is SMNVEV (reference sequence). This CDR3 is built from 15 residues. The CDR3 region has the DNA TGTGCCAGCAGTTTATTTCAGGGTATGAACACTGAAGCTTTCTTT. This codes for CASSLFQGMNTEAFF.

This clone was found once. The rearrangement uses TRBV4-1 and TRBJ2-3; D is perhaps TRBD1 (5 bases). Trimming took 1 base from V and 0 from J, leaving 11 bases between them. The CDR3 loop spans 16 amino acids. Germline CDR1 is MGHRA and CDR2 is YSYEKL. The CDR3 region has the DNA TGCGCCAGCAGCCAAGCGGCAGGGCCTAGCACAGATACGCAGTATTTT. Translating it yields CASSQAAGPSTDTQYF.

To note about this clone: The sample has other DNA sequences that encode this CDR3 too. The V and J genes are TRBV28 and TRBJ2-7, with TRBD1 identical over 9 bases. The trim removed 5 bases at V and 3 bases at J, leaving 2 bases unmatched. The CDR3 is made up of 13 amino acids. Germline V gene sequence: CDR1 MDHEN, CDR2 SYDVKM. Written as DNA, the CDR3 is TGTGCCAGCAGTCAGGGACAGGGCTACGAGCAGTACTTC. This codes for CASSQGQGYEQYF.

The chain joins TRBV13 to TRBJ2-7; possible D gene TRBD1, 6 bases. The CDR3 has 15 amino acids. Trimming removed 4 bases from V and 1 base from J, with 14 bases in between. The germline V gene has CDR1 PRHDT and CDR2 FYEKMQ (reference sequence). The CDR3 protein is CASSSAGVGSYEQYF. The DNA of the CDR3 is TGTGCCAGCAGCTCCGCAGGGGTTGGATCCTACGAGCAGTACTTC.

The chain is built from TRBV7-5 and TRBJ2-7; TRBD1, the table's D call, was not compared with the DNA. TRBV7-5 is a pseudogene segment. This CDR3 is built from 16 residues. CDR3 sequence: CVRSLPGQEVSYEQYF. The CDR3 nucleotides are TGTGTCAGAAGCTTACCGGGACAGGAGGTTTCTTACGAGCAGTACTTC.

V is TRBV28 and J is TRBJ1-2; D call uncertain. The CDR3 is 14 amino acids. V gave up 6 bases and J gave up 3 bases, with 14 bases separating them. Looked up from germline, CDR1 is MDHEN and CDR2 is SYDVKM. The CDR3 DNA is TGTGCCAGCAGGACCCGTCAGGCACACTATGGCTACACCTTC. Amino acids: CASRTRQAHYGYTF.

This clone was observed once. CDR3 protein: CASSHRRGERGYEQYF. CDR3 bases: TGTGCCAGCAGCCACCGTCGGGGGGAGCGGGGCTACGAGCAGTACTTC. The chain employs TRBV5-8 and TRBJ2-7, with TRBD2 matching 7 bases. The V and J ends lost 4 bases and 3 bases, in that order; junction bases with no gene match: 13. Germline V CDR1 and CDR2: SGHTS, YDEGEE. CDR3 size: 16 residues.

A note on this clone: The same CDR3 is also encoded by other DNA sequences in this sample. This sequence joins TRBV5-4 and TRBJ2-7; D unresolved. CDR3 length equals 11 residues. The ends were cut back, 3 bases at V and 3 bases at J, with 4 bases in the middle. Germline V gene data show CDR1 as SGHNT and CDR2 as YYREEE (reference sequence). In nucleotides, the CDR3 is TGTGCCAGCAGCTCAATCTACGAGCAGTACTTC. Translation gives CASSSIYEQYF.

The V call is TRBV15, the J call TRBJ2-5; possible D gene TRBD1, 7 bases. V was pared by 5 bases and J by 4 bases, with 14 bases between. The CDR3 runs 14 residues. The germline gives CDR1 LNHNV, CDR2 YYDKDF (reference sequence). CDR3: CATSDRVEGETQYF. CDR3 nucleotide sequence: TGTGCCACCAGCGACAGGGTGGAGGGAGAGACCCAGTACTTC.

The chain carries TRBV10-2 and TRBJ2-1, with D unresolved. V was shortened by 4 bases and J by 4 bases, with 11 bases between the two germline ends. CDR1 and CDR2 from the germline V gene are WSHSY and SAAADI. This CDR3 is built from 14 residues. The CDR3 spells CASSVGKKYNEQFF. CDR3 coding DNA: TGCGCCAGCAGTGTAGGGAAGAAATACAATGAGCAGTTCTTC.

The chain is built from TRBV5-1 and TRBJ1-4; D gene unclear. Germline CDR1 and CDR2: SGHRS and YFSETQ. The CDR3 has 15 amino acids. Trimming shortened V by 0 bases and J by 4 bases, and 10 bases separated the two germline ends. The CDR3 protein is CASSLGWGNNEKLFF. The CDR3 nucleotides are TGCGCCAGCAGCTTGGGTTGGGGTAATAATGAAAAACTGTTTTTT.

This chain uses TRBV6-5 with TRBJ2-1, with 9 bases identical to TRBD1. J gave up 4 bases and V 5 bases, and 6 bases lay outside the gene matches. The CDR3 is 15 residues long. Germline CDR1 is MNHEY and CDR2 is SVGAGI. The CDR3 DNA reads as TGTGCCAGCAGTCACGGGACAGGGTCGTACAATGAGCAGTTCTTC. Encoded protein: CASSHGTGSYNEQFF.